Shown below are 10 T cell receptor beta chains from a single sample sequenced in a study of shared clonotypes between healthy human individuals. Libraries were prepared by immunoSEQ multiplex PCR; TCRdb keeps only in-frame clonotypes and omits some of them. The sample lists around 2,000,000 clones; approximately 95% were seen once. Sequences were obtained from naive CD4+ T cells sorted from blood. Subset indicated: CD45RA+ positively selected. Every receptor here comes from a man aged 18 to 35 in good health.

The chain couples TRBV6-5 to TRBJ2-5; D is uncertain. The CDR3 runs to 12 residues. CDR1 and CDR2 from the germline V gene are MNHEY and SVGAGI. V dropped 6 bases and J dropped 5 bases, with 10 bases sitting between them. The CDR3 nucleotides are TGTGCCAGCAGGGATCTGAGGGAGACCCAGTACTTC. It is translated as CASRDLRETQYF.

The gene calls are TRBV2 and TRBJ2-1; maybe TRBD2 (6 bases). The CDR3 has 11 amino acids. V was shortened by 8 bases and J by 9 bases, with 11 bases between the two germline ends. The germline V gene has CDR1 SNHLY and CDR2 FYNNEI. This CDR3 is CASGGLGEQFF. The CDR3 DNA reads TGTGCCAGCGGGGGGTTGGGTGAGCAGTTCTTC.

The genes are TRBV9 and TRBJ1-3, with D unresolved. CDR1 is SGDLS, CDR2 YYNGEE, per germline. The ends were cut back, 0 bases at V and 0 bases at J, with 13 bases in the middle. This CDR3 spans 17 amino acids. The chain's CDR3 is CASSVDFQAASGNTIYF. The DNA of the CDR3 is TGTGCCAGCAGCGTAGATTTCCAGGCCGCCTCTGGAAACACCATATATTTT.

The CDR3 DNA is TGTGCCAGCAGTGAAGTGGGCTACCGATCTAGCACAGATACGCAGTATTTT. Translating gives CASSEVGYRSSTDTQYF. This chain joins TRBV2 and TRBJ2-3; D remains ambiguous. CDR3 size: 17 residues. Trimming took off 1 base at V and 0 bases at J, with 14 bases between the two ends. CDR1 is SNHLY and CDR2 is FYNNEI in the germline V gene.

Concerning this clone itself: This CDR3 is also generated by other DNA sequences in the sample. The chain uses TRBV2 and TRBJ2-5, with no clear D. V was cut by 4 bases and J by 2 bases, with 5 bases left in between. The germline CDR1 and CDR2 sequences are SNHLY and FYNNEI. CDR3 size: 12 residues. CDR3 region: CASSVGQETQYF. The CDR3 nucleotides read TGTGCCAGCAGTGTCGGACAAGAGACCCAGTACTTC.

The chain links TRBV18 to TRBJ2-2, with D hard to call. CDR3 length: 14 residues. The germline V gene encodes CDR1 KGHSH and CDR2 LQKENI. Deletions cut 2 bases from V and 3 bases from J, with 7 bases between. This chain's CDR3 is CASSPATDTGELFF. The CDR3 bases are TGTGCCAGCTCACCAGCGACGGACACCGGGGAGCTGTTTTTT.

The chain combines TRBV7-2 with TRBJ2-3; 9 bases are shared with TRBD2. The germline V gene encodes CDR1 SGHTA and CDR2 FQGNSA. The CDR3 runs to 18 residues. With 5 bases clipped from V and 2 bases from J, the junction kept 14 bases outside the gene matches. The CDR3 DNA reads as TGTGCCAGCAGCGGGCCCCGAGAGCTAGCGGGGCTCACAGATACGCAGTATTTT. Translating it yields CASSGPRELAGLTDTQYF.

The chain couples TRBV7-9 to TRBJ2-7; possible D gene TRBD2, 6 bases. The V and J ends lost 5 bases and 4 bases respectively, with 12 bases between them. Germline V gene sequence: CDR1 SEHNR, CDR2 FQNEAQ (reference sequence). The CDR3 is 13 residues long. In nucleotides, the CDR3 is TGTGCCAGCAGCCCCCCGGGGGAATACGAGCAGTACTTC. It is translated as CASSPPGEYEQYF.

J is TRBJ1-1 and V is TRBV2; D call uncertain. Between the trimmed V and J ends, which lost 4 bases and 5 bases, there was a span of 14 bases. The germline CDR1 and CDR2 sequences are SNHLY and FYNNEI. The CDR3 length is 14 residues. The CDR3 DNA sequence: TGTGCCAGCAGTGGGCAGCGCTGGGGAACTGAAGCTTTCTTT. It codes for CASSGQRWGTEAFF.

The chain carries TRBV5-1 and TRBJ2-3; no firm D call. V lost 3 bases, J lost 4 bases, and 15 bases lay in between. The V gene's germline CDR1 is SGHRS and CDR2 YFSETQ. The CDR3 extends over 15 amino acids. The CDR3 is CASSSYRASSDTQYF. In DNA, the CDR3 is TGCGCCAGCAGCTCGTACCGCGCTTCATCAGATACGCAGTATTTT.